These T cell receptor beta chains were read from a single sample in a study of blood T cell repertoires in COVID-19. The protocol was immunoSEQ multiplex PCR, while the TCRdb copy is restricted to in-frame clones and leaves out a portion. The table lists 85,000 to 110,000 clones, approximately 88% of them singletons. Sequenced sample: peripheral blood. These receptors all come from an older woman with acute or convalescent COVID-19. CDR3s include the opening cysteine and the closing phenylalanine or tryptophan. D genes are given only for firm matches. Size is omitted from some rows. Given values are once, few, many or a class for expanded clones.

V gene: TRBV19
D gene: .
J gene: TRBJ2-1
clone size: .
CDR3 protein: CASSKGYGNNEQFF
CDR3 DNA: TGTGCCAGTAGTAAGGGTTACGGGAACAATGAGCAGTTCTTC

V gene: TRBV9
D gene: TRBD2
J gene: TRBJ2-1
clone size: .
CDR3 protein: CASSVALAGGPNEQFF
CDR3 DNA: TGTGCCAGCAGCGTAGCGCTAGCGGGAGGGCCAAATGAGCAGTTCTTC

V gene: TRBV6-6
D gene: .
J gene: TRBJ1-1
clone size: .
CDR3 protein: CASAPSRGEAFF
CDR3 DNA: TGTGCCAGCGCTCCCTCCCGGGGTGAAGCTTTCTTT

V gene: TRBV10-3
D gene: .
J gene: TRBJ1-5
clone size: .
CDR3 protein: CAIQSSVRSNQPQHF
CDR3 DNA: TGTGCCATCCAGTCTAGTGTCCGTAGCAATCAGCCCCAGCATTTT

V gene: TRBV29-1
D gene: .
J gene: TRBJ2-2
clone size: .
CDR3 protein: CSVRGGTGNTGELFF
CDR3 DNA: TGCAGCGTGCGGGGGGGGACAGGGAACACCGGGGAGCTGTTTTTT

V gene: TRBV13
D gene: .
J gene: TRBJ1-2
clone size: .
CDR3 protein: CASSLGLQAYSNYGYTF
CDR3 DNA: TGTGCCAGCAGCTTAGGCCTTCAGGCCTATTCTAACTATGGCTACACCTTC

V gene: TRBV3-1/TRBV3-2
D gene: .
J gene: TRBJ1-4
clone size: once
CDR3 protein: CASSQLEKLFF
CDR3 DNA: TGTGCCAGCAGCCAGTTAGAAAAACTGTTTTTT

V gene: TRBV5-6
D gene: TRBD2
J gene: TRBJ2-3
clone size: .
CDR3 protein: CASSLAPGTSNTQYF
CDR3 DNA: TGTGCCAGCAGCCTGGCACCCGGGACTAGCAATACGCAGTATTTT

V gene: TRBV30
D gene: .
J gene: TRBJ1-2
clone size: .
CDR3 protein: CAWSVRNSNYGYTF
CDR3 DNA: TGTGCCTGGAGTGTACGGAACAGTAACTATGGCTACACCTTC

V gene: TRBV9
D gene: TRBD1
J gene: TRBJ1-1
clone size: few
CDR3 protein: CASSVEGQGAEAFF
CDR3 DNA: TGTGCCAGCAGCGTAGAGGGACAGGGGGCTGAAGCTTTCTTT

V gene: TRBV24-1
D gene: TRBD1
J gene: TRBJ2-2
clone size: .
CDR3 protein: CATATGGTGELFF
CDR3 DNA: TGTGCCACCGCTACAGGGGGCACCGGGGAGCTGTTTTTT

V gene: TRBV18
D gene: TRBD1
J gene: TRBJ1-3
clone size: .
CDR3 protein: CASSPRGNSGNTIYF
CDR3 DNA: TGTGCCAGCTCACCCAGGGGGAACTCTGGAAACACCATATATTTT

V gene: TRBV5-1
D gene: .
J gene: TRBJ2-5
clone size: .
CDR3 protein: CASTQGSETQYF
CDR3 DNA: TGCGCCAGCACTCAGGGGTCGGAGACCCAGTACTTC

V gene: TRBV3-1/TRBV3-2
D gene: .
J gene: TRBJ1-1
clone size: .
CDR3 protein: CASSSFGQGWAFF
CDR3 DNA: TGTGCCAGCAGTTCATTTGGGCAGGGTTGGGCTTTCTTT

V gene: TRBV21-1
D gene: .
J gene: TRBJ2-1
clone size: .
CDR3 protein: CASIRNPSLVYEQFF
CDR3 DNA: TGTGCCAGCATCCGAAACCCCTCCTTAGTTTATGAGCAGTTCTTC

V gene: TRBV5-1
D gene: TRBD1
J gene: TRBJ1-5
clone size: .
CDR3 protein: CASSSAGGSNQPQHF
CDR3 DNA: TGCGCCAGCAGCTCGGCAGGGGGAAGCAATCAGCCCCAGCATTTT

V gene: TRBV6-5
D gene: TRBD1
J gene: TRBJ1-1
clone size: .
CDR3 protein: CASSSGTGVRNTEAFF
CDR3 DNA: TGTGCCAGCAGTTCTGGGACAGGGGTAAGGAACACTGAAGCTTTCTTT

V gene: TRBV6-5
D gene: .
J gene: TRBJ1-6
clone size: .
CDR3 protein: CASTLSGGNSPLHF
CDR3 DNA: TGTGCCAGCACCCTCTCGGGCGGGAATTCACCCCTCCACTTT

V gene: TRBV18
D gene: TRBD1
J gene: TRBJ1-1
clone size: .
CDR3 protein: CASSPTPLQGVNTEAFF
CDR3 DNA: TGTGCCAGCTCACCAACCCCCTTACAGGGGGTTAACACTGAAGCTTTCTTT

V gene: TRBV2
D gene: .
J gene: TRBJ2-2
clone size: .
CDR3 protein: CATPRTAGPTPTGELFF
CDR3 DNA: TGTGCCACCCCTAGGACTGCCGGCCCGACCCCCACCGGGGAGCTGTTTTTT

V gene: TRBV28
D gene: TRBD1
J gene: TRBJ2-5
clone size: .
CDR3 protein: CASSLSGGEETQYF
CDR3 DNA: TGTGCCAGCAGTTTATCAGGGGGCGAGGAGACCCAGTACTTC

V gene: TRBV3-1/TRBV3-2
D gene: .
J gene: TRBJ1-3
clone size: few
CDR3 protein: CASSAGGGSGNTIYF
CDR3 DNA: TGTGCCAGCAGCGCTGGGGGGGGCTCTGGAAACACCATATATTTT

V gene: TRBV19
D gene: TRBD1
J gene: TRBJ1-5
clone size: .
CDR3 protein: CASSRPLTGTSNQPQHF
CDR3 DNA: TGTGCCAGTAGTAGACCCTTGACAGGGACTAGCAATCAGCCCCAGCATTTT

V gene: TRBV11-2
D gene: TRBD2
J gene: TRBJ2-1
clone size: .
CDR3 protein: CASSLALPSGAHWNEQFF
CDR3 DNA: TGTGCCAGCAGCTTAGCTCTACCTAGCGGAGCTCATTGGAATGAGCAGTTCTTC

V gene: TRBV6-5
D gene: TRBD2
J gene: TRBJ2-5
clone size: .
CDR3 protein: CASSYSLAGVMETQYF
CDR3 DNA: TGTGCCAGCAGTTACTCACTAGCGGGAGTTATGGAGACCCAGTACTTC

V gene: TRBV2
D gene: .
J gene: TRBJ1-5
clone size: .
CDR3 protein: CASRERSRNQPQHF
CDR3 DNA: TGTGCCAGCCGTGAGCGTAGTCGCAATCAGCCCCAGCATTTT

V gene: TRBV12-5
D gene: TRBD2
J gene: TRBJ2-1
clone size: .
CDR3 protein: CASAPGTSGLNEQFF
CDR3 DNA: TGTGCTAGTGCTCCGGGGACTAGCGGCCTCAATGAGCAGTTCTTC

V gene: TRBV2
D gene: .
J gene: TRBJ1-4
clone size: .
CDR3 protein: CASSEALQYNEKLFF
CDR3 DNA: TGTGCCAGCAGTGAAGCGCTGCAGTATAATGAAAAACTGTTTTTT

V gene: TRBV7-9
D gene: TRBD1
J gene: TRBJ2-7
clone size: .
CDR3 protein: CASSLGTGVYEQYF
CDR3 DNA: TGTGCCAGCAGCTTAGGGACAGGGGTTTACGAGCAGTACTTC

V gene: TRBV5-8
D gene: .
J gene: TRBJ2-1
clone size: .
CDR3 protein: CASSLEDGTYNEQFF
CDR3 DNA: TGTGCCAGCAGCTTGGAGGACGGGACCTACAATGAGCAGTTCTTC

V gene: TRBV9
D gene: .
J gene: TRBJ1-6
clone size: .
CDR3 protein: CASSVVGVPNSPLHF
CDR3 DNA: TGTGCCAGCAGCGTAGTAGGGGTGCCGAATTCACCCCTCCACTTT

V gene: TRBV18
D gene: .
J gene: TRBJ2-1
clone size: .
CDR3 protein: CASSTTITTSYEQFF
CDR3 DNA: TGTGCCAGCTCAACGACAATAACCACATCGTATGAGCAGTTCTTC

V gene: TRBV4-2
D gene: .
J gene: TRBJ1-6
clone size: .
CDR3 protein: CASSREEGQNSPLHF
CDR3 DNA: TGTGCCAGCAGCCGAGAAGAAGGACAGAATTCACCCCTCCACTTT

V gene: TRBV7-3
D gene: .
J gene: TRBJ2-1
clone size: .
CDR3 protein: CASSLNPTRNNEQFF
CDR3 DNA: TGTGCCAGCAGCTTAAACCCCACTAGGAACAATGAGCAGTTCTTC

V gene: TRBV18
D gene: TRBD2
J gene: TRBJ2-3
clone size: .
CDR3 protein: CASSPGGSEGDTQYF
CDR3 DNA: TGTGCCAGCTCACCGGGCGGGAGTGAAGGAGATACGCAGTATTTT

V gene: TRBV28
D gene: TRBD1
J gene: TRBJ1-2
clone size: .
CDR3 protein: CASSWGQDYGYTF
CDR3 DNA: TGTGCCAGCAGCTGGGGACAGGACTATGGCTACACCTTC

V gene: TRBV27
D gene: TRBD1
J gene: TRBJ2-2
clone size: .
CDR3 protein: CASSFTGGGLFF
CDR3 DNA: TGTGCCAGCAGTTTCACAGGGGGCGGGCTGTTTTTT

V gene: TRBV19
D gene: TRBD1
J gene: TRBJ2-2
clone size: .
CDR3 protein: CASSITGTGGEGELFF
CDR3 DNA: TGTGCCAGTAGTATCACCGGGACAGGGGGCGAAGGGGAGCTGTTTTTT

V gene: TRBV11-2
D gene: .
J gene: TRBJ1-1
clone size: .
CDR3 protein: CASSSRQDFNTEAFF
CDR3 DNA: TGTGCCAGCAGCTCCCGGCAGGACTTTAACACTGAAGCTTTCTTT

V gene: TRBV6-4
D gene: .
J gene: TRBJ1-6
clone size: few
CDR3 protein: CASSLGSSNSPLHF
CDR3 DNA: TGTGCCAGCAGTCTCGGGAGTTCAAATTCACCCCTCCACTTT